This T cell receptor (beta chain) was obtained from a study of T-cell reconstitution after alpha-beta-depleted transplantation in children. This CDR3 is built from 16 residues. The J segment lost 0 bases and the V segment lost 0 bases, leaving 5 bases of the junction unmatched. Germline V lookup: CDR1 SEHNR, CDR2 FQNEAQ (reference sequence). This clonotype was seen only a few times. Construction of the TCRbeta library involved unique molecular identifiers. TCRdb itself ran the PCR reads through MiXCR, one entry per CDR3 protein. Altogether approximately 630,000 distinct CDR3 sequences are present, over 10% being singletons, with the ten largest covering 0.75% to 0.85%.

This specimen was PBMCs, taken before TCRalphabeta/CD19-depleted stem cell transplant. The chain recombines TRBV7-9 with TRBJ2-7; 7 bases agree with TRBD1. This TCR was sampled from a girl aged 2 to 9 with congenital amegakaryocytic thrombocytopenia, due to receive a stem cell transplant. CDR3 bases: TGTGCCAGCAGCTTAGCAGGACAGGACCTCTCCTACGAGCAGTACTTC. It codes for CASSLAGQDLSYEQYF.